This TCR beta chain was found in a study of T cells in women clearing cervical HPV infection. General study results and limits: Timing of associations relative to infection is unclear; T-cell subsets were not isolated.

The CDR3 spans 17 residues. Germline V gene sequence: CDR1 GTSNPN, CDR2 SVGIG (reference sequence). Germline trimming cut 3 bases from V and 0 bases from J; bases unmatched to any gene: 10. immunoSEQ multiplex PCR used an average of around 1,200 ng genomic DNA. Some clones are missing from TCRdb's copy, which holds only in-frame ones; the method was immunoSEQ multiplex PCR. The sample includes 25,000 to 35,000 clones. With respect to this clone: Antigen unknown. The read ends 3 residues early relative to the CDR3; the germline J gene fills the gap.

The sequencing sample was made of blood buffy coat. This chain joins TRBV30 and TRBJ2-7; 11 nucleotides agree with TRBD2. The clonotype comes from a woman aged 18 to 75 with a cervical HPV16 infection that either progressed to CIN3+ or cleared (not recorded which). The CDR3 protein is CAWRPTSGSFFSYEQYF. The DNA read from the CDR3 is TGTGCCTGGAGACCAACTAGCGGGAGTTTCTTCTCCTACGAG.